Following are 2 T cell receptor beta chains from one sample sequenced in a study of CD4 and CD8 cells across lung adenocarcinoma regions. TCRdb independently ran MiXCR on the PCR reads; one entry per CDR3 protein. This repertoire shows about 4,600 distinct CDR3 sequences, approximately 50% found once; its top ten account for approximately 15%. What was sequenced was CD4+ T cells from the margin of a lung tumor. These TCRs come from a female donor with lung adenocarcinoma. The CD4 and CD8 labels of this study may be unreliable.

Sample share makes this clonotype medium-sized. The CDR3 loop reads CASSEFNGPYEQYF. In DNA, the CDR3 is TGTGCCAGCAGTGAATTCAACGGACCCTACGAGCAGTACTTC. The chain is built from TRBV6-1 and TRBJ2-1, with D unresolved. Gene TRBJ2-7 matches the end of the DNA better, so the J call may be wrong. The CDR3 runs to 14 residues. CDR1 MNHNS and CDR2 SASEGT come from the germline V gene.

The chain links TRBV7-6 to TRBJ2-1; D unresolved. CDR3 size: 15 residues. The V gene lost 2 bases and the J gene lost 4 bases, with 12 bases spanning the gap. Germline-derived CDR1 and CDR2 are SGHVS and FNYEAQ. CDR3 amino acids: CASSLTRLPYNEQFF. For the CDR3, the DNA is TGTGCCAGCAGCTTAACACGGCTTCCATACAATGAGCAGTTCTTC.